A few counts support the clone carrying this T cell receptor (beta chain). The entry originates in a study of Graves' ophthalmopathy and Graves' hyperthyroidism. Amplification of TCR beta CDR3 regions used RNA transcripts. Amplification began with first-round RT-PCR using HTBI primers, then second-round multiplex PCR was performed. TCRdb redid the calling of the multiplex PCR reads with MiXCR, one entry per CDR3 protein. The table records some 750,000 distinct CDR3 sequences, 40% of them present only once. Ineligible for inclusion were patients with other autoimmune diseases, uncontrolled infections, pregnancy or lactation. Germline lookup yields CDR1 ENHRY and CDR2 SYGVKD. V shed 5 bases and J 4 bases; nucleotides not matched to a gene: 2. This CDR3 region has 14 residues.

The chain links TRBV10-3 to TRBJ2-2; 9 bases align to TRBD2. The TCR sequence derives from an adult man with Graves' ophthalmopathy. The sample comprised peripheral blood. The chain's CDR3 is CAISTSGFTGELFF. In DNA form, the CDR3 reads TGTGCCATCAGTACTAGCGGGTTCACCGGGGAGCTGTTTTTT.